A selection of T cell receptor beta chains follows, all from one sample in a study of blood T cell repertoires in COVID-19. Sequenced by immunoSEQ multiplex PCR; TCRdb stores in-frame clones only, minus some. The repertoire holds 15,000 to 20,000 clones, with 90% to 95% as singletons. Source material: peripheral blood. The source of these receptors is a human donor in a cohort sampled during active COVID-19. CDR3s include the opening cysteine and the closing phenylalanine or tryptophan. A D gene is named only where the DNA matches it firmly. The size entry is marked missing in some rows and otherwise reads once, few, many or a size class.

NA	NA	TRBV18	TRBJ1-1	TGTGCCAGCTCACCTCTGGACATGAACACTGAAGCTTTCTTT	CASSPLDMNTEAFF
NA	TRBD1	TRBV19	TRBJ2-5	TGTGCCAGTAGTATAGTCCTGGACAGGGCAGAGACCCAGTACTTC	CASSIVLDRAETQYF
NA	NA	TRBV15	TRBJ1-4	TGTGCCACCAGCAGGGGCTCCTACGGCTCTAATGAAAAACTGTTTTTT	CATSRGSYGSNEKLFF
NA	TRBD2	TRBV4-2	TRBJ2-7	TGTGCCAGCAGCCCGAGCGGGAGGGCCTCCTACGAGCAGTACTTC	CASSPSGRASYEQYF
NA	NA	TRBV11-2	TRBJ2-5	TGTGCCAGCAGCTTGGGAGAGGGCCCAGGGACTTGGGAGACCCAGTACTTC	CASSLGEGPGTWETQYF
NA	NA	TRBV7-2	TRBJ2-7	TGTGCCAGCAGCTTACTCTACGAGCAGTACTTC	CASSLLYEQYF
NA	TRBD1	TRBV19	TRBJ1-5	TGTGCCAGTAGTATAGTGAGGGGGCCGAATCAGCCCCAGCATTTT	CASSIVRGPNQPQHF
NA	NA	TRBV30	TRBJ2-3	TGTGCCTGGAGTCGCGGGACAGCTAGCACAGATACGCAGTATTTT	CAWSRGTASTDTQYF
NA	TRBD1	TRBV28	TRBJ1-5	TGTGCCAGTTCGGGACAGGGGATGAGCAATCAGCCCCAGCATTTT	CASSGQGMSNQPQHF
NA	NA	TRBV3-1/TRBV3-2	TRBJ2-3	TGTGCCAGCAGCCAAGAATTCGATACGGGGGTTAACACAGATACGCAGTATTTT	CASSQEFDTGVNTDTQYF
once	TRBD1	TRBV5-1	TRBJ2-1	TGCGCCAGCAGCCAAAACCCGGGACAGGGGATTAATGAGCAGTTCTTC	CASSQNPGQGINEQFF
NA	NA	TRBV28	TRBJ2-5	TGTGCCAGCCACTGGTCCGCGAACCCGCAAGAGACCCAGTACTTC	CASHWSANPQETQYF
once	TRBD1	TRBV6-7	TRBJ2-5	TGTGCCAGCAGTTACCTAGACAGGGAAAGAGAGACCCAGTACTTC	CASSYLDRERETQYF
NA	TRBD1	TRBV7-9	TRBJ1-2	TGTGCCAGCAGCACCGGGACAGCCTATGGCTACACCTTC	CASSTGTAYGYTF
NA	TRBD1	TRBV5-6	TRBJ2-1	TGTGCCAGCAACCCCGGGACAGGAGTAAATGAGCAGTTCTTC	CASNPGTGVNEQFF
NA	TRBD2	TRBV27	TRBJ2-3	TGTGCCAGCAGTTTACGTATTGCCACTAGCGGACATGGTCATACGCAGTATTTT	CASSLRIATSGHGHTQYF
NA	TRBD2	TRBV7-2	TRBJ2-3	TGTGCCAGCGGATTCGGGGGGGGCCGCACAGATACGCAGTATTTT	CASGFGGGRTDTQYF
once	TRBD2	TRBV9	TRBJ2-3	TGTGCCAGCAGCTCCCGCCCATCTGGGGGGACTAGCGGGGAATCCCTAGATACGCAGTATTTT	CASSSRPSGGTSGESLDTQYF
NA	NA	TRBV9	TRBJ2-3	TGTGCCAGCAGAGACCCAGGGGAAGGGATCACAGATACGCAGTATTTT	CASRDPGEGITDTQYF
NA	TRBD2	TRBV6-2/TRBV6-3	TRBJ2-1	TGTGCCAGCAGTTACTCGACACTAGCGGATTACAATGAGCAGTTCTTC	CASSYSTLADYNEQFF
NA	NA	TRBV5-1	TRBJ1-1	TGCGCCAGCAGCTTGGCCGAGGGGGTTACTGAAGCTTTCTTT	CASSLAEGVTEAFF
once	TRBD1	TRBV10-3	TRBJ1-1	TGTGCCACTGGGACAGACATCAGCACTGAAGCTTTCTTT	CATGTDISTEAFF
once	NA	TRBV30	TRBJ1-1	TGTGCCGTGGGGGGGTCCCCCACTGAAGCTTTCTTT	CAVGGSPTEAFF